The entry below describes one TCR beta chain. It lacks a known antigen. No base-level quality is on record; no much larger clone is a single base apart. The data stem from a study of blood T cell repertoires in COVID-19 (dated by TCRdb to about 2020). General notes on the study: The collaborator samples originated in the United States, Italy and Spain and spanned the acute and convalescent phases of COVID-19. The material from the prospective study consisted of cDNA or gDNA derived from T cells, B-cell-depleted T cells, or PBMCs. Subjects who had been exposed to COVID-19, were actively infected with it, or had recovered from it provided the deeply sampled blood TCRbeta repertoires that made up the dataset. Samples came from the ongoing ImmuneRACE study (first 160 participants) plus 1,254 subjects from 6 global collaborators. The repertoires were made available in a free public database intended to serve as a resource for research on the immune response to SARS-CoV-2. Where available, HLA class I and class II types were obtained from metadata supplied by the sample provider rather than from assay-based typing. Nearly every sample came with metadata listing a de-identified subject ID, COVID-19 status, age in years and sex.

TCRbeta CDR3 regions were amplified from genomic DNA using the immunoSEQ Assay, a bias-controlled multiplex PCR. Regarding the original processing steps: Within the assay, amplification of reference gene primers was used to estimate how many nucleated cells each sample contained. To quantify the absolute abundance of each unique TCRbeta CDR3 rearrangement, sequence reads were collapsed and filtered. For each sample, productive Simpson clonality was calculated by taking the square root of Simpson's diversity index across productive rearrangements. TCRdb holds this immuneACCESS table with in-frame rearrangements only. Some clones are missing; in checked studies, unresolved V genes explain under half, and the rest has no known cause. V, J and clone size are taken as reported in that table, and D and trimming were inferred from the DNA itself. The sample profile shows 280,000 or so clones; about 85% of them were found once. The top ten constitute about 2.5% of the sample.

Results and caveats for the whole study, not just this receptor: Clinical and demographic metadata were provided uncurated, with the amount varying by source and participant.

Participants in the prospective study were enrolled through a virtual design, were aged about 18 to 100 years, and lived in roughly 25 United States geographic areas. In the prospective study, cohorts were assigned on the basis of participant-reported clinical history obtained from a screening survey and a study questionnaire. Recovered participants in ImmuneRACE Cohort 3 were defined by two consecutive negative NP/OP PCR tests, clearance by a healthcare professional, or resolution of symptoms. Mobile phlebotomists in the prospective study collected whole blood, serum and a nasopharyngeal or oropharyngeal swab from every participant. Additional blood draws and questionnaires over an approximately two-month period could optionally be provided by prospective study participants. Prospective study blood samples were shipped either frozen or at room temperature before DNA extraction. V lost 5 bases and J lost 8 bases; the stretch between them is 13 bases long. Spanning cysteine to phenylalanine, the CDR3 consists of 13 amino acids. Of the read, only the CDR3 DNA is kept; its 39 bases are in frame from base 1. CDR1 and CDR2, per the germline V gene, are SQVTM and ANQGSEA.

The TCR sequence derives from a woman in her forties or fifties who had recovered from COVID-19. Input material: PBMCs or T cells enriched from blood (not recorded which). The sequence links TRBV29-1 to TRBJ1-6; no D gene is confidently identified. The CDR3 in this case is CSVRPGLDSPLHF. The bases read TGCAGCGTTCGTCCCGGGTTGGATTCACCCCTCCACTTT.